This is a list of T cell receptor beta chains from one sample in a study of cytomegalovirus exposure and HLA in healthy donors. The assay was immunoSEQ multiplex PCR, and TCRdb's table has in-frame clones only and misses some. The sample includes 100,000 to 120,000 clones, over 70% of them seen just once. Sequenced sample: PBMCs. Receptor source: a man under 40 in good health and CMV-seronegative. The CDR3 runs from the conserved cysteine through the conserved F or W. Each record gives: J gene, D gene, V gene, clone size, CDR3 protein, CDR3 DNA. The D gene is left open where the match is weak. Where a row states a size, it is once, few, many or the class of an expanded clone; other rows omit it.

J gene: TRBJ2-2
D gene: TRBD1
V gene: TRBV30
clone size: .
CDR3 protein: CASSPGQGITGELFF
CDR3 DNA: TGTGCCTCCTCTCCGGGACAGGGGATCACCGGGGAGCTGTTTTTT

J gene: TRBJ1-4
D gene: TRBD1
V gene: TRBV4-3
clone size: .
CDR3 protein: CASSQDRIRQGGEKLFF
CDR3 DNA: TGCGCCAGCAGCCAAGACAGAATAAGACAGGGTGGTGAAAAACTGTTTTTT

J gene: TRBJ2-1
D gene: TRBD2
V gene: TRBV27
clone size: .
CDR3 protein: CASSPSRSGEYNEQFF
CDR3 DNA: TGTGCCAGCAGTCCATCGCGTAGCGGGGAGTACAATGAGCAGTTCTTC

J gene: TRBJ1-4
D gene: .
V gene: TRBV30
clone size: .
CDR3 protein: CAWSVLRGTNEKLFF
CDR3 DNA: TGTGCCTGGAGTGTACTAAGGGGAACTAATGAAAAACTGTTTTTT

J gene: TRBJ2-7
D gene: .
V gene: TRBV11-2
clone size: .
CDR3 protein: CASSLGLGMADEQYF
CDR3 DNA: TGTGCCAGCAGCCTAGGTTTGGGTATGGCGGACGAGCAGTACTTC

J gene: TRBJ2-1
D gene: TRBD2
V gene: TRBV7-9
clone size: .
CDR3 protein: CASSIGGGKEFF
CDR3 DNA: TGTGCCAGCAGCATTGGGGGGGGAAAGGAGTTCTTC

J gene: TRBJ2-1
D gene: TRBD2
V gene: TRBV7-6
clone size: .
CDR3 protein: CASSLLAGVYNEQFF
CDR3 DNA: TGTGCCAGCAGCTTATTAGCGGGAGTCTACAATGAGCAGTTCTTC

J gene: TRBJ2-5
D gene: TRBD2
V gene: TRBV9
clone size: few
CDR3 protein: CASSVASGRGETQYF
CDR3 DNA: TGTGCCAGCAGCGTAGCCAGCGGGAGGGGAGAGACCCAGTACTTC

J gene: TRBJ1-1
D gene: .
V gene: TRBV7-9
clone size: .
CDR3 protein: CASSLDSRLNTEAFF
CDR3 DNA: TGTGCCAGCAGCTTAGACAGCAGGCTGAACACTGAAGCTTTCTTT

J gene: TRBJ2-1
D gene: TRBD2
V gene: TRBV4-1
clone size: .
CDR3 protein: CASSQGLAGGNEQFF
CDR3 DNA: TGCGCCAGCAGCCAAGGGCTAGCGGGGGGGAATGAGCAGTTCTTC

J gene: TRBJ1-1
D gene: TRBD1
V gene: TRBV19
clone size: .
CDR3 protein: CASSSWTGLAEAFF
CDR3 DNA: TGTGCCAGTAGTAGTTGGACAGGGCTCGCTGAAGCTTTCTTT

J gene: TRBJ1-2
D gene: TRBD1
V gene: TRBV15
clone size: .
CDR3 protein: CATSRVAGGGYTF
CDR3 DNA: TGTGCCACCAGCAGAGTGGCAGGGGGTGGCTACACCTTC

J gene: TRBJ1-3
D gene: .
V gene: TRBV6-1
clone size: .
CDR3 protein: CASRLGAYSGNTIYF
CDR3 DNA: TGTGCCAGCAGGCTTGGGGCGTACTCTGGAAACACCATATATTTT

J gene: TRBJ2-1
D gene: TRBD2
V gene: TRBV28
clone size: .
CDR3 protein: CASSPHSGLAGGNEQFF
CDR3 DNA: TGTGCCAGCAGTCCCCACTCGGGACTAGCGGGAGGCAATGAGCAGTTCTTC

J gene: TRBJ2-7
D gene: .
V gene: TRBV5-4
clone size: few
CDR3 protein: CASSLEFGEQYF
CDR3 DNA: TGTGCCAGCAGCTTGGAGTTCGGCGAGCAGTACTTC

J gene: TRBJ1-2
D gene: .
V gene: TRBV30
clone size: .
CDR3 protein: CAWRTGYGYTF
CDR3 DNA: TGTGCCTGGAGGACGGGCTATGGCTACACCTTC

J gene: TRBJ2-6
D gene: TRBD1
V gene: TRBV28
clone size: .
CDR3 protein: CASSLEGAPGANVLTF
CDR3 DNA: TGTGCCAGCAGTCTTGAGGGGGCGCCCGGGGCCAACGTCCTGACTTTC

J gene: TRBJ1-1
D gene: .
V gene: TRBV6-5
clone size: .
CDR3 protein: CASSYNRVTEAFF
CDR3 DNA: TGTGCCAGCAGTTACAACAGGGTGACTGAAGCTTTCTTT

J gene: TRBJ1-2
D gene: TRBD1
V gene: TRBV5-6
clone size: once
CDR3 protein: CASGVPGQGTEDGYTF
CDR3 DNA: TGTGCCAGCGGGGTCCCGGGACAGGGCACGGAGGATGGCTACACCTTC

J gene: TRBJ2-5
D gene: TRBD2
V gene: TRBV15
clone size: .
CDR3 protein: CATSQREEETQYF
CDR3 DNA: TGTGCCACCAGCCAGCGGGAGGAAGAGACCCAGTACTTC

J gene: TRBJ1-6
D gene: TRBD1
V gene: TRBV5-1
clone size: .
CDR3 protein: CASSSGQLRSPLHF
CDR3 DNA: TGCGCCAGCAGCTCGGGACAGTTGAGGTCACCCCTCCACTTT

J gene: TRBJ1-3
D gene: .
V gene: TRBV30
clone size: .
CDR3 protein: CAWSSGNTIYF
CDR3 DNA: TGTGCCTGGTCTTCTGGAAACACCATATATTTT

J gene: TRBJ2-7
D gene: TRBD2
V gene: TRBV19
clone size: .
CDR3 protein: CARAQRTSGSSSEQYF
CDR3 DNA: TGTGCCAGGGCACAAAGGACTAGCGGGAGTTCCAGCGAGCAGTACTTC

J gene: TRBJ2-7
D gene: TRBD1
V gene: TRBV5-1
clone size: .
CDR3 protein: CASSAKGASYEQYF
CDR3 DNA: TGCGCCAGCAGCGCTAAGGGGGCTAGCTACGAGCAGTACTTC

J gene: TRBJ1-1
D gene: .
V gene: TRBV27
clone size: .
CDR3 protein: CASSGEGMRENTEAFF
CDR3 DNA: TGTGCCAGCAGTGGAGAGGGAATGAGGGAGAACACTGAAGCTTTCTTT

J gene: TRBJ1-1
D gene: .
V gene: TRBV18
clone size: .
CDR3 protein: CASSPPLGGMEAFF
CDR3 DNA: TGTGCCAGCTCACCACCCTTAGGGGGAATGGAGGCTTTCTTT

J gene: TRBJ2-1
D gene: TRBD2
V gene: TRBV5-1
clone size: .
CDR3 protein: CASSPTGGNEQFF
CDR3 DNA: TGCGCCAGCAGCCCGACGGGGGGGAATGAGCAGTTCTTC

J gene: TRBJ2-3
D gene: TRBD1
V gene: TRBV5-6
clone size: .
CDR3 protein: CASSSTGNPTDTQYF
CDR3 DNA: TGTGCCAGCAGCTCGACAGGGAACCCCACAGATACGCAGTATTTT

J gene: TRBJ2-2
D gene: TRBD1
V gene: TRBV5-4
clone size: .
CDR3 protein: CAGTDRGRPGELFF
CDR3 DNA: TGTGCCGGAACAGACAGGGGGCGACCCGGGGAGCTGTTTTTT

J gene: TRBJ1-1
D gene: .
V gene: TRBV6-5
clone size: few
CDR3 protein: CASSRTVNTEAFF
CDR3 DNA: TGTGCCAGCAGCAGGACAGTGAACACTGAAGCTTTCTTT

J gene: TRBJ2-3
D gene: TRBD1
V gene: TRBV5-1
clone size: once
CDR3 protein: CASRYRDRSLSTDTQYF
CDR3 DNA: TGCGCCAGCAGATACCGGGACAGGAGCCTTAGCACAGATACGCAGTATTTT

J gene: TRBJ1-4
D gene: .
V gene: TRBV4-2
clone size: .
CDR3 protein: CASSQGRQGGTNEKLFF
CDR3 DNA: TGTGCCAGCAGCCAGGGGAGGCAGGGTGGAACTAATGAAAAACTGTTTTTT

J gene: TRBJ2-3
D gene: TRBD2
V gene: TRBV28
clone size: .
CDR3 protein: CASSAPGGTDTQYF
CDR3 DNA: TGTGCCAGCAGCGCCCCGGGAGGGACAGATACGCAGTATTTT

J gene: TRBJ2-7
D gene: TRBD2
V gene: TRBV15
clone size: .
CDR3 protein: CATRSGGRYEQYF
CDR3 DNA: TGTGCCACCCGCAGCGGGGGAAGGTACGAGCAGTACTTC

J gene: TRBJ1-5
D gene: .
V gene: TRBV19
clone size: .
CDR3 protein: CASSLGASNQPQHF
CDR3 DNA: TGTGCCAGTTCCCTCGGAGCCAGCAATCAGCCCCAGCATTTT

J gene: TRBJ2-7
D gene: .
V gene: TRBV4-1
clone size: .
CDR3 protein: CASSQEASAYYEQYF
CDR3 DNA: TGCGCCAGCAGCCAAGAGGCTAGCGCATACTACGAGCAGTATTTC

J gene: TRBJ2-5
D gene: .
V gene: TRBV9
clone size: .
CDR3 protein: CASSPRGEGGAETQYF
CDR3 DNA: TGTGCCAGCAGCCCCCGGGGGGAGGGGGGTGCGGAGACCCAGTACTTC

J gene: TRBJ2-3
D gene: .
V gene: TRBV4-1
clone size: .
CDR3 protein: CASSQAGTPGTDTQYF
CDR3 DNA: TGCGCCAGCAGCCAAGCGGGGACTCCTGGCACAGATACGCAGTATTTT

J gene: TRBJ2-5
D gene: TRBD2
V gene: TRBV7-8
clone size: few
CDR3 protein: CASRLGTSGGETQYF
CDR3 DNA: TGTGCCAGCAGACTCGGGACTAGCGGGGGTGAGACCCAGTACTTC

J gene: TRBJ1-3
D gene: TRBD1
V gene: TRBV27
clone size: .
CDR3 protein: CASRQGAGNTIYF
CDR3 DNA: TGTGCCAGCAGGCAGGGGGCTGGAAACACCATATATTTT

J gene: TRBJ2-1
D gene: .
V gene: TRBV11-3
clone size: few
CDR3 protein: CASSLTQGGGNEQFF
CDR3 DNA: TGTGCCAGCAGCTTAACCCAGGGGGGCGGCAATGAGCAGTTCTTC

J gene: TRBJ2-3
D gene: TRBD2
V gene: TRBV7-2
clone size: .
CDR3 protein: CASSLAGGTADTQYF
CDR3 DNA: TGTGCCAGCAGCTTAGCGGGGGGGACGGCAGATACGCAGTATTTT

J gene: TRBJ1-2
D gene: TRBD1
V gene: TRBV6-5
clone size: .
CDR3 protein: CASRTGASGYTF
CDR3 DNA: TGTGCCAGCAGAACAGGGGCGTCCGGCTACACCTTC

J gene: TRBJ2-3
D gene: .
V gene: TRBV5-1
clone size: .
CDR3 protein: CASSLPGPSLAQYF
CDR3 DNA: TGCGCCAGCAGCTTACCTGGGCCCTCCCTGGCGCAGTATTTT

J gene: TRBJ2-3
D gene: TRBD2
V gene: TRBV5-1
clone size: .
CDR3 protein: CASGLAGGGGGDTQYF
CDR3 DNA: TGCGCCAGCGGACTAGCGGGAGGCGGAGGAGGGGATACGCAGTATTTT